This record concerns one T cell receptor (beta chain) sequence. No antigen is known for it. Sequencing used immunoSEQ multiplex PCR; TCRdb keeps in-frame clones, though not all of them. The profile shows about 380,000 clones, roughly 96% of them singletons. These data come from a study of shared clonotypes between healthy human individuals. Notes on the study in general: Larger estimated richness was generally recorded for naive subsets relative to memory subsets.

After removal of 3 bases from V and 4 bases from J, the junction contained 0 bases not matched to a gene. The CDR3 is 15 amino acids. CDR1 SGHRS and CDR2 YFSETQ come from the germline V gene. The sample was memory CD8+ T cells sorted from blood. Indicated subset: CD45RO+ cells pooled with CCR7-negative TemRA cells. The chain has TRBV5-1 and TRBJ2-2; 13 bases line up with TRBD2. This clonotype originated in a man aged 30 to 39 in good health. The CDR3 coding sequence is TGCGCCAGCAGCTGGACTAGCGGGAGCACCGGGGAGCTGTTTTTT. Translation gives CASSWTSGSTGELFF.